The source of this TCR beta chain is a study of blood T cell repertoires in COVID-19. Looking at the study overall: T cells, B-cell-depleted T cells, or PBMCs provided the cDNA or gDNA that served as material.

In the source study's methods: Amplifying reference gene primers gave estimates of nucleated cell counts. This table comes from immunoSEQ multiplex PCR, and its TCRdb copy is limited to in-frame clones, with some not included. V, J and clone size are taken as reported in that table, and D and trimming were inferred from the DNA itself. The table has about 370,000 clones, roughly 90% seen once. CDR1 GTSNPN and CDR2 SVGIG come from the germline V gene (reference sequence). The V gene end was trimmed by 4 bases and the J gene end by 11 bases; junction bases not matched to a gene: 7. The length of the CDR3 is 12 residues.

The receptor's source is a woman aged 25-40 years with COVID-19, enrolled during active disease. Sequenced input: peripheral blood. This chain connects TRBV30 to TRBJ1-1; 10 bases match TRBD1. The CDR3 region has the DNA TGTGCCTGGACCGGGACAGGGGTCGGGGCTTTCTTT. Encoded protein: CAWTGTGVGAFF.